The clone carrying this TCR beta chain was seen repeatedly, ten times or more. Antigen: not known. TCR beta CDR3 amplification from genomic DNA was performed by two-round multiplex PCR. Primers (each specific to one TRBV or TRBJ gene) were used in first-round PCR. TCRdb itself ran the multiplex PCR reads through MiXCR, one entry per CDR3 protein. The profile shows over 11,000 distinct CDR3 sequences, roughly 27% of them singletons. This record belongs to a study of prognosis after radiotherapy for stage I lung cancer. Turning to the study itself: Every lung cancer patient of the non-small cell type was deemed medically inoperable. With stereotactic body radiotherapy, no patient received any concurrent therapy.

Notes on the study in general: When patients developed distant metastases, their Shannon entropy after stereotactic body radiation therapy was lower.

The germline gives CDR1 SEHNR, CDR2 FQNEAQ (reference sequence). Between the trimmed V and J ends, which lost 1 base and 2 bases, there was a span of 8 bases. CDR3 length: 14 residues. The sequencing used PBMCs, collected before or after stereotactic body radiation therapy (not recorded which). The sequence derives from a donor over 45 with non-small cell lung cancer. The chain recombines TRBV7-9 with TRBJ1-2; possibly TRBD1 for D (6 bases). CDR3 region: CASSLEGGNYGYTF. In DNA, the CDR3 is TGTGCCAGCAGCTTAGAGGGGGGGAACTATGGCTACACCTTC.